This T cell receptor (beta chain) derives from a study of response to subunit inactivated influenza vaccine. TCRdb re-called the RT-PCR reads through MiXCR, storing one row per CDR3 protein. The sample lists around 580,000 distinct CDR3 sequences, around 11% seen once, with roughly 10% in the top ten. Study observations and caveats: Few new T cells, the authors suggested, are recruited by each seasonal influenza vaccination.

The V gene lost 6 bases and the J gene lost 0 bases, with 15 bases spanning the gap. CDR1 and CDR2 from the germline V gene are MDHEN and SYDVKM. This CDR3 comprises 15 residues. About this clonotype itself: As yet, its antigen is unknown.

Sequenced here: PBMCs from blood, sampled on the day of vaccination. The chain recombines TRBV28 with TRBJ2-7, with D tentatively TRBD1 (6 bases). The TCR comes from a man aged 45 to 65 who received an inactivated influenza vaccine. CDR3 sequence (DNA): TGTGCCAGCAGGGGCGCAGGACAGAACTCCTACGAGCAGTACTTC. Its translation: CASRGAGQNSYEQYF. Complete variable domain (other parts from reference TRBV28 and TRBJ2-7): DVKVTQSSRYLVKRTGEKVFLECVQDMDHENMFWYRQDPGLGLRLIYFSYDVKMKEKGDIPEGYSVSREKKERFSLILESASTNQTSMYLCASRGAGQNSYEQYFGPGTRLTVT.